This T cell receptor beta chain was obtained from a study of blood T cell repertoires in COVID-19. At the level of the study: COVID-19 samples, acute and convalescent, were from the United States, Italy and Spain.

The ends were cut back, 3 bases at V and 4 bases at J, with 13 bases in the middle. This CDR3 is 15 amino acids long. From germline, CDR1 is SGHVS and CDR2 FQNEAQ. This clone was detected once. Assay: immunoSEQ multiplex PCR; the TCRdb copy retains only in-frame clones and omits some. The sample holds under 130,000 clones, approximately 79% seen once. Sequencing was performed on peripheral blood. The sequence was collected from a man in his 70s with active or convalescent COVID-19. The J gene is TRBJ1-3, the V gene TRBV7-8, with unresolved D. DNA for the CDR3: TGTGCCAGCAGCTTTTTGCAGTCTCAAGGAAACACCATATATTTT. Residues: CASSFLQSQGNTIYF.